What follows are 14 T cell receptor beta chains derived from one specimen sequenced in a study of shared clonotypes between healthy human individuals. The method was immunoSEQ multiplex PCR; TCRdb's version includes in-frame clones alone and lacks a portion of them. This table holds roughly 660,000 clones, around 90% found once. The sequenced sample was memory CD8+ T cells from PBMCs. Subset defined: CD45RO+ cells pooled with CCR7-negative TemRA cells. The receptor source for this set is a young man in good health. Some clones in this sample may be carry-over from other donors' samples.

As to this clone: This CDR3 is also generated by other DNA sequences in the sample. The CDR3 nucleotides read TGCGCCAGCAGCCAAGATTGGACGGCCTCTGGAAACACCATATATTTT. Its protein product is CASSQDWTASGNTIYF. V gene TRBV4-1 combines with J gene TRBJ1-3; D not resolved. The germline V and J ends were trimmed by 0 bases and 0 bases, with 9 bases remaining between them. CDR3 length equals 16 residues. Germline CDR1 MGHRA, CDR2 YSYEKL.

A note on this clone: The same CDR3 is also encoded by other DNA sequences in this sample. The chain joins TRBV27 to TRBJ2-7; 7 nucleotides match TRBD1. The CDR3 covers 13 residues. From germline, CDR1 is MNHEY and CDR2 SMNVEV (reference sequence). After removal of 3 bases from V and 1 base from J, the junction contained 0 bases not matched to a gene. This CDR3 is CASSLDRSYEQYF. As DNA, the CDR3 is TGTGCCAGCAGTTTGGACAGGTCCTACGAGCAGTACTTC.

V is TRBV7-8 and J is TRBJ1-1; 7 bases are shared with TRBD1. Germline V gene sequence: CDR1 SGHVS, CDR2 FQNEAQ. V trimming: 5 bases; J trimming: 1 base; junction bases outside the gene matches: 7. This CDR3 region has 15 residues. CDR3 protein: CASSQVGDRNTEAFF. The CDR3 nucleotides read TGTGCCAGCAGCCAGGTCGGGGACAGGAACACTGAAGCTTTCTTT.

V is TRBV28 and J is TRBJ2-7; 9 bases line up with TRBD1. Germline V gives CDR1 MDHEN, CDR2 SYDVKM. V lost 6 bases and J lost 3; bases outside the gene matches: 9. The CDR3 extends over 15 amino acids. CDR3 coding DNA: TGTGCCAGCAGAGAGACAGGGGGTTCCAACTACGAGCAGTACTTC. Translating gives CASRETGGSNYEQYF.

The CDR3 loop reads CATSRDASYEQYF. The CDR3 region has the DNA TGTGCCACCAGCAGAGATGCCAGCTACGAGCAGTACTTC. The chain uses TRBV15 and TRBJ2-7; D remains ambiguous. This CDR3 has 13 residues. The V gene lost 0 bases and the J gene lost 3 bases, with 6 bases spanning the gap. The germline V gene has CDR1 LNHNV and CDR2 YYDKDF (reference sequence).

The V and J genes are TRBV7-2 and TRBJ2-7; D gene ambiguous. This CDR3 contains 13 residues. Germline V gene sequence: CDR1 SGHTA, CDR2 FQGNSA. Trimming removed 1 base at V and 7 bases at J, with 11 bases between. CDR3 region: CASSLVSAGEQYF. In DNA form, the CDR3 reads TGTGCCAGCAGCTTAGTATCAGCTGGGGAGCAGTACTTC.

The chain is built from TRBV18 and TRBJ2-5, with 11 bases aligning to TRBD1. Germline CDR1 KGHSH, CDR2 LQKENI. The CDR3 consists of 20 residues. The V gene end was trimmed by 3 bases and the J gene end by 0 bases; junction bases not matched to a gene: 15. CDR3 protein: CASSPTVRTGGQIYQETQYF. CDR3 DNA: TGTGCCAGCTCACCGACGGTAAGGACAGGGGGCCAGATCTACCAAGAGACCCAGTACTTC. Using reference TRBV18 and TRBJ2-5 for the parts outside the CDR3, the full variable domain is NAGVMQNPRHLVRRRGQEARLRCSPMKGHSHVYWYRQLPEEGLKFMVYLQKENIIDESGMPKERFSAEFPKEGPSILRIQQVVRGDSAAYFCASSPTVRTGGQIYQETQYFGPGTRLLVL.

This clone turned up a few times. This CDR3 reads CASSHDGVEAFF. The CDR3 DNA reads TGTGCCAGCAGCCATGATGGGGTTGAAGCTTTCTTT. V and J are TRBV4-2 and TRBJ1-1; no firm D call. The CDR3 length is 12 residues. Per the germline V gene, CDR1 is LGHNA and CDR2 is YNFKEQ. Between the trimmed V and J ends, which lost 3 bases and 7 bases, there was a span of 9 bases.

The rearrangement uses TRBV7-9 and TRBJ1-3; TRBD1 is a possible D gene (6 bases). This CDR3 is 19 amino acids long. Trimming took 0 bases from V and 1 from J, leaving 19 bases between them. CDR1 SEHNR and CDR2 FQNEAQ come from the germline V gene (reference sequence). The CDR3 sequence: CASSLARTAFTHSGNTIYF. CDR3 bases: TGTGCCAGCAGCTTAGCTAGGACAGCGTTTACCCATTCTGGAAACACCATATATTTT.

This rearrangement joins TRBV19 to TRBJ2-1; possible D gene TRBD2, 7 bases. The CDR3 runs to 16 residues. Germline V lookup: CDR1 LNHDA, CDR2 SQIVND (reference sequence). V gave up 1 base and J gave up 7 bases, with 17 bases separating them. This CDR3 is CASSIAGGGTRNEQFF. In DNA, the CDR3 is TGTGCCAGTAGTATAGCGGGAGGTGGGACACGGAATGAGCAGTTCTTC.

The V call is TRBV2, the J call TRBJ2-7; D unresolved. Trimming removed 7 bases from V and 0 bases from J, with 16 bases in between. The germline V gene has CDR1 SNHLY and CDR2 FYNNEI. This CDR3 region has 15 residues. The CDR3 DNA reads TGTGCCAGCACCCCACGGGTGGAGCTCTCCTACGAGCAGTACTTC. The encoded protein is CASTPRVELSYEQYF.

This clone was counted between two and nine times. The sample holds other DNA sequences that translate to the same CDR3. CDR3 protein: CASSPRTAYGYTF. The DNA for the CDR3 is TGTGCCAGCAGCCCTCGGACAGCCTATGGCTACACCTTC. V and J are TRBV9 and TRBJ1-2; weak D call: TRBD1 (6 bases). Trimming left V 4 bases short and J 4 bases short, with 11 bases between. CDR1 and CDR2 (germline): SGDLS, YYNGEE. CDR3 size: 13 residues. Filled out from reference TRBV9 and TRBJ1-2, the complete variable domain reads DSGVTQTPKHLITATGQRVTLRCSPRSGDLSVYWYQQSLDQGLQFLIQYYNGEERAKGNILERFSAQQFPDLHSELNLSSLELGDSALYFCASSPRTAYGYTFGSGTRLTVV.

The chain uses TRBV19 and TRBJ1-4, with no clear D. Looked up from germline, CDR1 is LNHDA and CDR2 is SQIVND (reference sequence). CDR3 length equals 14 residues. V lost 6 bases and J lost 4, with 12 bases in between. The CDR3 coding sequence is TGTGCCAGTAGCATTGGAGTAAATAATGAAAAACTGTTTTTT. Protein product: CASSIGVNNEKLFF.

V is TRBV7-8 and J is TRBJ2-3, with TRBD1 matching over 7 bases. Germline V gene sequence: CDR1 SGHVS, CDR2 FQNEAQ. The CDR3 runs 14 residues. Germline trimming cut 5 bases from V and 3 bases from J; bases unmatched to any gene: 5. The CDR3 DNA follows: TGTGCCAGCAGCCGACAGGGTTCAACAGATACGCAGTATTTT. Protein product: CASSRQGSTDTQYF.